This T cell receptor beta chain was obtained from a study of cytomegalovirus exposure and HLA in healthy donors. The overall study: Earlier, fewer than 140 million unique TCR beta sequences were recovered from roughly 200 million T cells by an analysis. Study outcomes and limitations: A few chains linked to CMV were shown in vitro to be specific for CMV antigens. Associated with HLA alleles at 0.05 false discovery rate in a later analysis were over 15,000 TCR beta sequences.

Sampled while nominally healthy, donors likely had unrecorded immune exposures. PCR used 60 Vbeta primers and 13 Jbeta primers. TCRdb keeps only in-frame clones here, not all; method: immunoSEQ multiplex PCR. The sample consists of 90,000 to 150,000 clones, 63% of them appearing once. CDR3 length: 15 residues. CDR1 and CDR2 (germline): MNHEY, SMNVEV (reference sequence). V gave up 6 bases and J gave up 4 bases; unmatched junction bases: 9. This clone showed up many times. The antigen is not known. The TCR sequence derives from a man between 35 and 55 years old in good health and CMV-seropositive. Sequencing input: PBMCs. The chain has TRBV27 and TRBJ1-3, with 7 positions matching TRBD1. CDR3: CASSPGGVLGNTIYF. CDR3 in DNA: TGTGCCAGCAGCCCAGGGGGAGTTTTGGGAAACACCATATATTTT.